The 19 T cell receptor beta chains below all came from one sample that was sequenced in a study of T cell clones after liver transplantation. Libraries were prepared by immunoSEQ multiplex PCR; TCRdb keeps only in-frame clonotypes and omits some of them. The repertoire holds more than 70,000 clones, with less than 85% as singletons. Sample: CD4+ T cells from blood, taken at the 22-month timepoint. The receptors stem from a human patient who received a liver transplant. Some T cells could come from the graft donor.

CDR3 DNA: TGTGCCAGCAGCTTAGGGGCAGCCACTGAAGCTTTCTTT. Translating it yields CASSLGAATEAFF. The rearrangement uses TRBV7-2 and TRBJ1-1; no clear D. Germline V gene data show CDR1 as SGHTA and CDR2 as FQGNSA. The CDR3 totals 13 residues. Trimming pared 1 base from V and 4 bases from J, leaving 7 bases between.

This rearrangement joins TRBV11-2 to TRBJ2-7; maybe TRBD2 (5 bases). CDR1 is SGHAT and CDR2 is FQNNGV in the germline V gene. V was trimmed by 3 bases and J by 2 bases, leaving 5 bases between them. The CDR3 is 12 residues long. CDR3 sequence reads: CASSFGTYEQYF. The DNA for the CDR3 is TGTGCCAGCAGCTTCGGGACCTACGAGCAGTACTTC.

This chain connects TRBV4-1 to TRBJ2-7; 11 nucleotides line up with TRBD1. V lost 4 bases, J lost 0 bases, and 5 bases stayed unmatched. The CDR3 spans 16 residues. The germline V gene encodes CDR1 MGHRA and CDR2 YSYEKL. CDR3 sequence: CASSRSGTGGSYEQYF. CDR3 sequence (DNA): TGCGCCAGCAGCCGCAGCGGGACAGGGGGCTCCTACGAGCAGTACTTC.

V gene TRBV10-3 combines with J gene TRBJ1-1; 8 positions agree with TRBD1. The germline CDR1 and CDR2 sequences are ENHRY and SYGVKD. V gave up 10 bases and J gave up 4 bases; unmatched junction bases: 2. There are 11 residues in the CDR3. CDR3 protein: CATGQGTEAFF. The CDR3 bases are TGTGCCACCGGACAGGGCACTGAAGCTTTCTTT.

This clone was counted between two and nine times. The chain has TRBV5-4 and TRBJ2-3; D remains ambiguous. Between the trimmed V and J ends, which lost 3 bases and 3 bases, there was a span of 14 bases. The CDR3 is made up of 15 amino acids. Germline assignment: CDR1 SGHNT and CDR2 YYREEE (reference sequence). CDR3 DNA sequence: TGTGCCAGCAGCTACGTTAAGGGTGTAACAGATACGCAGTATTTT. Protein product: CASSYVKGVTDTQYF.

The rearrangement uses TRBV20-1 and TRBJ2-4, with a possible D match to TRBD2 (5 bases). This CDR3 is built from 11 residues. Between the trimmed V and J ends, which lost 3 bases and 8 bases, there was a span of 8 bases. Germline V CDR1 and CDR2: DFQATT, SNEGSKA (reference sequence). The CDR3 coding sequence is TGCAGTGCTAGTCTGCGGGACATTCAGTACTTC. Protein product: CSASLRDIQYF.

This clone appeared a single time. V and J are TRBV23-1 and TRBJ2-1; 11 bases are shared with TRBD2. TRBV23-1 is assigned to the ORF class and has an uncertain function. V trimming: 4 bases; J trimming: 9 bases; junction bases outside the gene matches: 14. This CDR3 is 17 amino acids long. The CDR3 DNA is TGCGCCAGCAGTCGCACGCCGGGACTAGCGGCACGCACTGAGCAGTTCTTC. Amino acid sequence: CASSRTPGLAARTEQFF.

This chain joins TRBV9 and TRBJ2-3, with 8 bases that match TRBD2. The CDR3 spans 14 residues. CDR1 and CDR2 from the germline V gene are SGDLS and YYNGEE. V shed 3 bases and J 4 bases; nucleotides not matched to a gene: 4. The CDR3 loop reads CASSAGGPSDTQYF. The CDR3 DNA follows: TGTGCCAGCAGCGCGGGGGGGCCTTCAGATACGCAGTATTTT.

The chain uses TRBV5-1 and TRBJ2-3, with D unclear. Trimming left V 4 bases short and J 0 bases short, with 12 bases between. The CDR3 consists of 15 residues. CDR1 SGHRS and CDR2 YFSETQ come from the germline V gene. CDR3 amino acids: CASSPRTASTDTQYF. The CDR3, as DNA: TGCGCCAGCAGCCCCCGGACGGCTAGCACAGATACGCAGTATTTT. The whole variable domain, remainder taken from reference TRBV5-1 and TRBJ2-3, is KAGVTQTPRYLIKTRGQQVTLSCSPISGHRSVSWYQQTPGQGLQFLFEYFSETQRNKGNFPGRFSGRQFSNSRSEMNVSTLELGDSALYLCASSPRTASTDTQYFGPGTRLTVL.

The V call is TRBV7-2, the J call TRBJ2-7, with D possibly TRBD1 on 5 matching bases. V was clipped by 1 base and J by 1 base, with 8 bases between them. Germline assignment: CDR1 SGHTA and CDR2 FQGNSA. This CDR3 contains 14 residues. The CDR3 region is CASSLDRQSYEQYF. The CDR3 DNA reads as TGTGCCAGCAGCTTAGACCGACAGTCCTACGAGCAGTACTTC.

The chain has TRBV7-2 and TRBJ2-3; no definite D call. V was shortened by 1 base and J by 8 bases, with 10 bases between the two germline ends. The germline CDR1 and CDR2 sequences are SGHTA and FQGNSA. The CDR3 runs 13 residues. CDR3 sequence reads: CASSLVVRRTQYF. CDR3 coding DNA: TGTGCCAGCAGCTTAGTGGTGCGTCGTACGCAGTATTTT.

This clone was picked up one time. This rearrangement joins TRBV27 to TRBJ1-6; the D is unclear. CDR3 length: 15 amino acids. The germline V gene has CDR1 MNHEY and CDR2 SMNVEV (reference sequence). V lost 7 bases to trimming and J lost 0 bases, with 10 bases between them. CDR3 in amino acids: CASKAASSYNSPLHF. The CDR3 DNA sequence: TGTGCCAGCAAGGCGGCGAGCTCCTATAATTCACCCCTCCACTTT.

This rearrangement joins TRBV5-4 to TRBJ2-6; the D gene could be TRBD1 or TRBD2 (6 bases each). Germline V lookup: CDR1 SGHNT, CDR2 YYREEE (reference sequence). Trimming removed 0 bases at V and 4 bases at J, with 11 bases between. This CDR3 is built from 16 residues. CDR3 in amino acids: CASSLDPGAGANVLTF. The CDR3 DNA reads TGTGCCAGCAGCTTGGACCCGGGGGCCGGGGCCAACGTCCTGACTTTC.

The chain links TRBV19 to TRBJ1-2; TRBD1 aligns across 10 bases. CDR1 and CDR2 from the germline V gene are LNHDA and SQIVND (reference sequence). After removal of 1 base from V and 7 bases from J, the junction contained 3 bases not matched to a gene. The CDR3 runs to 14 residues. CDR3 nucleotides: TGTGCCAGTAGTATAGGGACAGGGGGTTTTGGCTACACCTTC. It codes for CASSIGTGGFGYTF.

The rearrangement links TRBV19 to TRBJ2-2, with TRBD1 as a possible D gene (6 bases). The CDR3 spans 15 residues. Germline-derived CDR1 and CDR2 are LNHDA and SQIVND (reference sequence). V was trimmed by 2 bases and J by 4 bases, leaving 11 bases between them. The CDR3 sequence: CASSIQGTVTGELFF. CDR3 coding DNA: TGTGCCAGTAGTATACAGGGGACGGTCACCGGGGAGCTGTTTTTT.

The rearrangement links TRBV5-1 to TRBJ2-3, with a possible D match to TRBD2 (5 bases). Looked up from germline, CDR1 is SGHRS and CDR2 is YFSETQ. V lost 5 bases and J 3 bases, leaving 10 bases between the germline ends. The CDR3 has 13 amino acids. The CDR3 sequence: CASRFGDTDTQYF. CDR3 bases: TGCGCCAGCAGGTTCGGGGATACAGATACGCAGTATTTT.

The CDR3 nucleotides are TGTGCCAGCAGTCCTCAAACCGGGCCGAGGGAGACCCAGTACTTC. Translated, it gives CASSPQTGPRETQYF. The chain employs TRBV28 and TRBJ2-5; no clear D. The CDR3 runs to 15 residues. Deletions cut 5 bases from V and 5 bases from J, with 18 bases between. In germline, CDR1 is MDHEN, CDR2 SYDVKM.

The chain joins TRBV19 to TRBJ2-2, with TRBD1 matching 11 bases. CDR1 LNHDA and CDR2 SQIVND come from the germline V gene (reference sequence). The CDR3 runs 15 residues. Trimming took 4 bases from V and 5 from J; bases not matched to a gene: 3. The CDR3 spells CASSTDRGRTGELFF. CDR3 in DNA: TGTGCCAGTAGTACGGACAGGGGGCGTACCGGGGAGCTGTTTTTT.

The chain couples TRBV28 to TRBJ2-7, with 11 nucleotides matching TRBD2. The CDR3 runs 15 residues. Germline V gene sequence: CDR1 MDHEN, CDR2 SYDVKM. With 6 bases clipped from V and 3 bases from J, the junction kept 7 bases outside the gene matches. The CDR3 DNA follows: TGTGCCAGCAGACAGCTTAGCGGGAGGGACTACGAGCAGTACTTC. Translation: CASRQLSGRDYEQYF.